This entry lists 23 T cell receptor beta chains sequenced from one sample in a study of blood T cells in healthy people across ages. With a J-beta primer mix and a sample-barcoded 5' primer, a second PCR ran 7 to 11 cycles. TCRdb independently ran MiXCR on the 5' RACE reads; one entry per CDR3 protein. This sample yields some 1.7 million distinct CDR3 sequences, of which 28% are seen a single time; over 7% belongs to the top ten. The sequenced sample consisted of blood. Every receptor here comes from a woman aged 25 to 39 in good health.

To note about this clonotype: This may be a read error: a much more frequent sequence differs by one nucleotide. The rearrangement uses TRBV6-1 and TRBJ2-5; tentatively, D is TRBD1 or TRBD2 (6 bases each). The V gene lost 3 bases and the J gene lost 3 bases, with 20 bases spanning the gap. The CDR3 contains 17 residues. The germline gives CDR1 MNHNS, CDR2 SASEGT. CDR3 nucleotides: TGTGCCAGCAGTGAGTCGACTCGGGGGCGCTTTGAAGAGACCCAGTACTTC. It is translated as CASSESTRGRFEETQYF.

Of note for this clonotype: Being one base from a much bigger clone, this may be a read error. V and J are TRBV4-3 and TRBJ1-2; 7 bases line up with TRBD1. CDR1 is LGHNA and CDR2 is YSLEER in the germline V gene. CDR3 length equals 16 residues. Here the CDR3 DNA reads TGCGCCAGCAGCCGGGACCGGACAGGTCTAGGGTATGGCTACATCTTC. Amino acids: CASSRDRTGLGYGYIF.

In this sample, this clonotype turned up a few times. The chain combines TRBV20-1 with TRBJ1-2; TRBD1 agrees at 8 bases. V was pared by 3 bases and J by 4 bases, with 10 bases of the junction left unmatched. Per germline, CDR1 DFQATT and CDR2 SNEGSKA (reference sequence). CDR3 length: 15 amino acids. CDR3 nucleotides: TGCAGTGCTAGTAATAGGAGGACAGGGATCTATGGCTACACCTTC. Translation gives CSASNRRTGIYGYTF.

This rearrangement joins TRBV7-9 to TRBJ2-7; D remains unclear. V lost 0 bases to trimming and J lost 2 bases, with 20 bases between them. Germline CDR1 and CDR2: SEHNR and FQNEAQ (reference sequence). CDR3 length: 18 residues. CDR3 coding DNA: TGTGCCAGCAGCTTAGCGCTGGTTTTAGGCTCCCTTACCTACGAGCAGTACTTC. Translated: CASSLALVLGSLTYEQYF.

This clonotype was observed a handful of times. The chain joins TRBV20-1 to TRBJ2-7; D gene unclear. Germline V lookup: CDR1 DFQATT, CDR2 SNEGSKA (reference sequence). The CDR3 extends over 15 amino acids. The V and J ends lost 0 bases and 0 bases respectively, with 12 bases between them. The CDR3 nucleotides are TGCAGTGCTAGAGATGGTGGGCAGGCCTCCTACGAGCAGTACTTC. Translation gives CSARDGGQASYEQYF.

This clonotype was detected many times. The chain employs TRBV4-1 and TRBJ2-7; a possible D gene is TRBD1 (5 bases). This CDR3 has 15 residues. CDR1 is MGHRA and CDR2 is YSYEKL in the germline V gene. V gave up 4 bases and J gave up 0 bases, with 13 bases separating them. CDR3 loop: CASSLHRLSSYEQYF. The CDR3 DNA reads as TGCGCCAGCAGCCTCCACAGGCTATCCTCCTACGAGCAGTACTTC.

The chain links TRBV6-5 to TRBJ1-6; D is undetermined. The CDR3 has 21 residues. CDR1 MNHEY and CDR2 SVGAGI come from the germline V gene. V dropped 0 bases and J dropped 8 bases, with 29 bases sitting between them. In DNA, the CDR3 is TGTGCCAGCAGTTACTCGATGGTTGGGGTTTGGGAGAGGAGAATGGATTCACCCCTCCACTTT. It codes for CASSYSMVGVWERRMDSPLHF.

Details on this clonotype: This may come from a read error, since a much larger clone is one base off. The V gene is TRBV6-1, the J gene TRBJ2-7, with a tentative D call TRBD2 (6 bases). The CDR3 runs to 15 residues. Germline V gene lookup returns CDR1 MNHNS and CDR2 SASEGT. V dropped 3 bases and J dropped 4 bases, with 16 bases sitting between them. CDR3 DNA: TGTGCCAGCAGTGAGGGCGGGATCAACTGGTACGAGCAGTACTTC. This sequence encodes CASSEGGINWYEQYF.

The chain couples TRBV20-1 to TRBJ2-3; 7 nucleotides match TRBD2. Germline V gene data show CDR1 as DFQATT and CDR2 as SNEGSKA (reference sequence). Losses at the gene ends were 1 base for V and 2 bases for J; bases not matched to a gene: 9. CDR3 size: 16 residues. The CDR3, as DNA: TGCAGTGCTAGAGCCCCGACTAGCCTCCCCACAGATACGCAGTATTTT. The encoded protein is CSARAPTSLPTDTQYF.

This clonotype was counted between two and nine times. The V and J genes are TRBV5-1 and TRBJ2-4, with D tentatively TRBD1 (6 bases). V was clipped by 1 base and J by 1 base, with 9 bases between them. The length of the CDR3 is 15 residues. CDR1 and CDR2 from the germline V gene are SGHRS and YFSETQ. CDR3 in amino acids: CASSLYQGAKNIQYF. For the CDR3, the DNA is TGCGCCAGCAGCTTGTATCAGGGGGCCAAAAACATTCAGTACTTC.

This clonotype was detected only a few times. The CDR3 loop reads CASSFARAYYGYTF. The CDR3 nucleotides read TGCGCCAGCAGCTTCGCCAGGGCCTACTATGGCTACACCTTC. V and J are TRBV5-1 and TRBJ1-2, with D tentatively TRBD1 (5 bases). The germline V and J ends were trimmed by 2 bases and 3 bases, with 11 bases remaining between them. Germline CDR1 SGHRS, CDR2 YFSETQ. The CDR3 covers 14 residues.

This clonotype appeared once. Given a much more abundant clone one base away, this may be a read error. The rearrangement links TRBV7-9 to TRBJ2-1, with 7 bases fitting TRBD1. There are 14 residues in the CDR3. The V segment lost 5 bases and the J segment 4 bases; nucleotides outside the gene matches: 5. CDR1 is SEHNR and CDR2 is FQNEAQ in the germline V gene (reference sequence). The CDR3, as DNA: TGTGCCAGCAGCGCCGGGACAGTATACAATGAGCAGTTCTTC. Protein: CASSAGTVYNEQFF.

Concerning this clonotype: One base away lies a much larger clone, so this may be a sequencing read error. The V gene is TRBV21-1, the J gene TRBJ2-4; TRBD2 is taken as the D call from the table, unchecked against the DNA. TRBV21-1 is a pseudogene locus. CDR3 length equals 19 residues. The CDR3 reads CASSAPSGGDIGAKNIQCF. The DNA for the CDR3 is TGTGCCAGCAGCGCCCCTAGCGGGGGCGACATCGGAGCCAAAAACATTCAGTGCTTC.

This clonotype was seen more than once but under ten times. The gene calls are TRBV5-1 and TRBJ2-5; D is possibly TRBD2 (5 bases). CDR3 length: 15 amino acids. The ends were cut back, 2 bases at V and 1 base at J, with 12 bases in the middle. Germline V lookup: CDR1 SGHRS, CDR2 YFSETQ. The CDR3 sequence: CASSFASTSQETQYF. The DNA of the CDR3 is TGCGCCAGCAGCTTCGCCTCTACTAGCCAAGAGACCCAGTACTTC.

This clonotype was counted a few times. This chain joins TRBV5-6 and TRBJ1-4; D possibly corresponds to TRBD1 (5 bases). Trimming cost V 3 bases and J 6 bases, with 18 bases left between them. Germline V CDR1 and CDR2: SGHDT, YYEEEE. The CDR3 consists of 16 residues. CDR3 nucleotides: TGTGCCAGCAGCTCATTAACAGGAAGAAGGGATGAAAAACTGTTTTTT. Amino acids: CASSSLTGRRDEKLFF.

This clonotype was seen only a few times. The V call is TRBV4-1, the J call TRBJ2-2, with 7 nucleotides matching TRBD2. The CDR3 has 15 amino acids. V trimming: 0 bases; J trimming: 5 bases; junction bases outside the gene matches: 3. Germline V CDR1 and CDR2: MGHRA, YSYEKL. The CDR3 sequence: CASSQEGTITGELFF. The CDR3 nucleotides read TGCGCCAGCAGCCAAGAAGGGACTATTACCGGGGAGCTGTTTTTT.

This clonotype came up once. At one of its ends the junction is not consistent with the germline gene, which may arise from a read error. This CDR3 reads CASSPSGVRNSYERYF. Written as DNA, the CDR3 is TGTGCCAGCAGTCCCTCAGGGGTGAGAAACTCCTACGAGCGGTACTTC. This chain uses TRBV12-3 or TRBV12-4 with TRBJ2-7; TRBD1 might be the D (6 bases). The length of the CDR3 is 16 residues.

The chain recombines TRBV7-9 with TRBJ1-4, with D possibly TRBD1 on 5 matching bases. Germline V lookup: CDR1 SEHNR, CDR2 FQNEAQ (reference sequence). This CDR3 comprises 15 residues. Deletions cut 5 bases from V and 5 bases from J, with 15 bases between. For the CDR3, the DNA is TGTGCCAGCAGCCTCGCTATTTGGGACAATGAAAAACTGTTTTTT. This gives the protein CASSLAIWDNEKLFF.

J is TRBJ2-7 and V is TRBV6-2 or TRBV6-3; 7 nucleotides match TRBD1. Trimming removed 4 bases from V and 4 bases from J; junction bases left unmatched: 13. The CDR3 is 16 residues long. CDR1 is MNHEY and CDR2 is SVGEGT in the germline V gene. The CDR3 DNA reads TGTGCCAGCAGTTCATCCCGTCCTTCAGGGGGTTACGAGCAGTACTTC. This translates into CASSSSRPSGGYEQYF.

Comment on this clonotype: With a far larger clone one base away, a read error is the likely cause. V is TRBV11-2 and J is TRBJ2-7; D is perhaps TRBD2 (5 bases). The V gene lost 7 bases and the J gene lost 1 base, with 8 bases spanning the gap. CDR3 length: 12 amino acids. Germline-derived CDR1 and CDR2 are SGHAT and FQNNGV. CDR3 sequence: CASTPGSYEQYF. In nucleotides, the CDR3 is TGTGCCAGCACCCCGGGGTCCTACGAGCAGTACTTC.

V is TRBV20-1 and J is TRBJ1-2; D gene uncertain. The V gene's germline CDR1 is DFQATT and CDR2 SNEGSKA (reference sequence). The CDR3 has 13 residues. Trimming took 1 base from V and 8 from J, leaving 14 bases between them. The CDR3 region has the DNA TGCAGTGCTAGAGTCTCGGGATCCCTAGGCTACACCTTC. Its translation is CSARVSGSLGYTF.

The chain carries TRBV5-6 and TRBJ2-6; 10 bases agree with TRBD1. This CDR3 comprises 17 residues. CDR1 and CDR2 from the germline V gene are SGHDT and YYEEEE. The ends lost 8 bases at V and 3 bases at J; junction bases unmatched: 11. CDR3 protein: CASQTGTGESGANVLTF. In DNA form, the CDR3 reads TGTGCCAGTCAAACCGGGACAGGGGAGAGTGGGGCCAACGTCCTGACTTTC. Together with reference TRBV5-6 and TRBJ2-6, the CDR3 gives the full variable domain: DAGVTQSPTHLIKTRGQQVTLRCSPKSGHDTVSWYQQALGQGPQFIFQYYEEEERQRGNFPDRFSGHQFPNYSSELNVNALLLGDSALYLCASQTGTGESGANVLTFGAGSRLTVL.

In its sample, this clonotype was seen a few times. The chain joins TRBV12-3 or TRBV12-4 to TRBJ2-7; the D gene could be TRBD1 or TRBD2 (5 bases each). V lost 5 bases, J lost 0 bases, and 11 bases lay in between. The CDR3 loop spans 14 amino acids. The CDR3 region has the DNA TGTGCCAGCAGTACTAGGGGCGGCTCCTACGAGCAGTACTTC. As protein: CASSTRGGSYEQYF.